This T cell receptor beta chain was profiled in a study of T cell clones after liver transplantation. At the level of the study: In this trial, immunosuppression withdrawal was attempted within 2 years of liver transplant. Post-transplant blood was tracked for graft-donor-reactive T cell clones identified in a pre-transplant mixed lymphocyte reaction. Study-wide results and limits: Low donor cell numbers restricted donor-reactive repertoire measurement in a couple of subjects.

The CDR3 spans 16 residues. The V and J ends lost 0 bases and 7 bases respectively, with 14 bases between them. Germline values: CDR1 SGHRS, CDR2 YFSETQ. The repertoire was sequenced with immunoSEQ multiplex PCR; TCRdb's copy has only in-frame clones and lacks some. This table has about 20,000 clones, about 83% appearing once. Concerning this clone: The target antigen is unknown.

Here the sequenced sample was CD8+ T cells from blood, taken roughly 55 months after liver transplant. The receptor was isolated from a human patient who received a liver transplant. T cells may partly derive from the graft donor. The J gene is TRBJ1-6, the V gene TRBV5-1; tentative D call: TRBD1 (5 bases). CDR3 residues: CASSLGGLAKNSPLHF. As DNA, the CDR3 is TGCGCCAGCAGCTTGGGGGGACTGGCTAAAAATTCACCCCTCCACTTT.